Listed here are 17 T cell receptor beta chains from one sample, sequenced in a study of blood T cell repertoires in COVID-19. Profiled with immunoSEQ multiplex PCR; TCRdb holds only in-frame clones, not every one. The table shows fewer than 300,000 clones, with around 86% occurring only once. The source material was peripheral blood. The source is a man aged 35-49 years who had recovered from COVID-19.

The V and J genes are TRBV7-2 and TRBJ1-4; D uncertain. The length of the CDR3 is 14 residues. Germline V CDR1 and CDR2: SGHTA, FQGNSA. Trimming took off 5 bases at V and 2 bases at J, with 9 bases between the two ends. DNA of the CDR3: TGTGCCAGCAGCCCCTCCGGGACTAATGAAAAACTGTTTTTT. Protein: CASSPSGTNEKLFF.

The chain combines TRBV6-5 with TRBJ2-3, with TRBD1 identical over 8 bases. Germline lookup yields CDR1 MNHEY and CDR2 SVGAGI. CDR3 size: 14 residues. V shed 5 bases, J shed 5 bases, and the junction held 6 bases outside the gene matches. CDR3 sequence: CASSTRDRQDTQYF. DNA of the CDR3: TGTGCCAGCAGTACCCGGGACAGGCAAGATACGCAGTATTTT.

The chain uses TRBV19 and TRBJ1-2; D uncertain. The CDR3 sequence is 11 residues long. Trimming left V 8 bases short and J 7 bases short, with 11 bases between. CDR1 is LNHDA, CDR2 SQIVND, per germline (reference sequence). The CDR3 loop is CASFIRGGYTF. The CDR3 coding sequence is TGTGCCAGTTTTATAAGAGGTGGCTACACCTTC.

The CDR3 coding sequence is TGTGCCAGCAGTCACTTCGGAGGCAATCAGCCCCAGCATTTT. Its translation is CASSHFGGNQPQHF. The chain links TRBV6-2 or TRBV6-3 to TRBJ1-5, with D unclear. The CDR3 is made up of 14 amino acids. V was cut by 5 bases and J by 2 bases, with 10 bases left in between. The germline V gene has CDR1 MNHEY and CDR2 SVGEGT.

The V and J genes are TRBV6-1 and TRBJ1-1; 7 positions agree with TRBD1. The CDR3 is made up of 15 amino acids. Germline CDR1 is MNHNS and CDR2 is SASEGT. V lost 0 bases to trimming and J lost 4 bases; unmatched junction nucleotides: 5. CDR3 nucleotides: TGTGCCAGCAGTGAAGCGCAAACAGGGGCCACTGAAGCTTTCTTT. It codes for CASSEAQTGATEAFF.

The genes are TRBV29-1 and TRBJ2-2, with 12 bases fitting TRBD1. There are 14 residues in the CDR3. The V and J ends lost 6 bases and 2 bases, in that order; junction bases with no gene match: 1. From germline, CDR1 is SQVTM and CDR2 ANQGSEA. As DNA, the CDR3 is TGCAGCGTGGGGACAGGGGGCAACACCGGGGAGCTGTTTTTT. As protein: CSVGTGGNTGELFF.

This rearrangement joins TRBV3-1 (or the pseudogene TRBV3-2) to TRBJ2-7; tentative D call: TRBD1 (5 bases). V was clipped by 3 bases and J by 2 bases, with 17 bases between them. The CDR3 consists of 16 residues. The germline gives CDR1 LGHDT, CDR2 YNNKEL (reference sequence). CDR3 nucleotide sequence: TGTGCCAGCAGCCACAAGTGGACATCCGAGACCTACGAGCAGTACTTC. Translated, it gives CASSHKWTSETYEQYF.

This chain links TRBV3-1 (or the pseudogene TRBV3-2) with TRBJ1-1; D unresolved. Trimming removed 0 bases from V and 3 bases from J, with 8 bases in between. The length of the CDR3 is 14 residues. Germline assignment: CDR1 LGHDT and CDR2 YNNKEL (reference sequence). Here the CDR3 reads CASSQESFHTEAFF. In DNA form, the CDR3 reads TGTGCCAGCAGCCAAGAAAGCTTCCACACTGAAGCTTTCTTT.

The genes are TRBV19 and TRBJ2-3; 8 positions match TRBD2. V shed 3 bases and J 10 bases; nucleotides not matched to a gene: 12. There are 15 residues in the CDR3. The germline gives CDR1 LNHDA, CDR2 SQIVND (reference sequence). The CDR3 protein is CASSIPGGGTGSQYF. In nucleotides, the CDR3 is TGTGCCAGTAGTATTCCGGGCGGGGGGACGGGATCGCAGTATTTT.

The CDR3 here is CASSPGTAGSREQFF. The CDR3 region has the DNA TGTGCCAGCAGCCCCGGAACAGCGGGATCAAGGGAGCAGTTCTTC. The chain has TRBV6-5 and TRBJ2-1; 7 nucleotides agree with TRBD2. V was pared by 6 bases and J by 10 bases, with 15 bases of the junction left unmatched. The CDR3 spans 15 residues. The germline V gene has CDR1 MNHEY and CDR2 SVGAGI.

The CDR3 sequence is CASSSGTGAPNYGYTF. As DNA, the CDR3 is TGTGCCAGCAGCTCCGGGACAGGGGCACCTAACTATGGCTACACCTTC. The chain combines TRBV7-9 with TRBJ1-2; 10 nucleotides agree with TRBD1. The CDR3 has 16 residues. The V segment lost 4 bases and the J segment 0 bases; nucleotides outside the gene matches: 5. The germline V gene has CDR1 SEHNR and CDR2 FQNEAQ (reference sequence). Combining the CDR3 with reference TRBV7-9 and TRBJ1-2 gives the whole variable domain DTGVSQNPRHKITKRGQNVTFRCDPISEHNRLYWYRQTLGQGPEFLTYFQNEAQLEKSRLLSDRFSAERPKGSFSTLEIQRTEQGDSAMYLCASSSGTGAPNYGYTFGSGTRLTVV.

This sequence joins TRBV10-3 and TRBJ2-7; 7 positions agree with TRBD1. The CDR3 sequence is 14 residues long. Germline V gene sequence: CDR1 ENHRY, CDR2 SYGVKD. The V segment lost 6 bases and the J segment 0 bases; nucleotides outside the gene matches: 5. The CDR3 DNA reads TGTGCCATCAGAGGGGACAGTAGCTCCTACGAGCAGTACTTC. This encodes CAIRGDSSSYEQYF.

The chain has TRBV15 and TRBJ2-5; 8 positions agree with TRBD1. The trim removed 4 bases at V and 5 bases at J, leaving 12 bases unmatched. The germline V gene encodes CDR1 LNHNV and CDR2 YYDKDF (reference sequence). The CDR3 totals 16 residues. The CDR3 protein is CATSTDRGGLRETQYF. DNA for the CDR3: TGTGCCACCAGCACCGACAGGGGTGGACTTCGGGAGACCCAGTACTTC.

This chain uses TRBV7-6 with TRBJ2-5, with 8 bases fitting TRBD2. This CDR3 region has 15 residues. V lost 4 bases to trimming and J lost 2 bases; unmatched junction nucleotides: 6. Germline CDR1 is SGHVS and CDR2 is FNYEAQ. In DNA form, the CDR3 reads TGTGCCAGCAGCTCAGGACTAGCTTGGCAAGAGACCCAGTACTTC. It translates to CASSSGLAWQETQYF.

The chain carries TRBV6-6 and TRBJ2-3; maybe TRBD2 (6 bases). The V gene's germline CDR1 is MNHNY and CDR2 SVGAGI (reference sequence). The CDR3 is 16 amino acids. V was shortened by 6 bases and J by 0 bases, with 16 bases between the two germline ends. CDR3 amino acids: CASSNAAGPSTDTQYF. CDR3 coding DNA: TGTGCCAGCAGCAATGCGGCGGGGCCTAGCACAGATACGCAGTATTTT.

This clone was recorded only once. The V and J genes are TRBV9 and TRBJ2-2; TRBD2 is a possible D gene (5 bases). V lost 2 bases to trimming and J lost 3 bases, with 8 bases between them. Germline loops: CDR1 SGDLS, CDR2 YYNGEE. The CDR3 consists of 14 residues. CDR3 in amino acids: CASSVRADTGELFF. CDR3 coding DNA: TGTGCCAGCAGCGTGAGGGCAGACACCGGGGAGCTGTTTTTT.

The chain carries TRBV5-5 and TRBJ2-3, with D tentatively TRBD2 (6 bases). Germline V gene sequence: CDR1 SGHKS, CDR2 YYEKEE (reference sequence). The CDR3 loop spans 13 amino acids. V gave up 0 bases and J gave up 5 bases, with 7 bases separating them. CDR3 sequence reads: CASSLGREDTQYF. DNA of the CDR3: TGTGCCAGCAGCTTGGGGAGGGAAGATACGCAGTATTTT. The entire variable domain, with the rest obtained from reference TRBV5-5 and TRBJ2-3, is as follows: DAGVTQSPTHLIKTRGQQVTLRCSPISGHKSVSWYQQVLGQGPQFIFQYYEKEERGRGNFPDRFSARQFPNYSSELNVNALLLGDSALYLCASSLGREDTQYFGPGTRLTVL.